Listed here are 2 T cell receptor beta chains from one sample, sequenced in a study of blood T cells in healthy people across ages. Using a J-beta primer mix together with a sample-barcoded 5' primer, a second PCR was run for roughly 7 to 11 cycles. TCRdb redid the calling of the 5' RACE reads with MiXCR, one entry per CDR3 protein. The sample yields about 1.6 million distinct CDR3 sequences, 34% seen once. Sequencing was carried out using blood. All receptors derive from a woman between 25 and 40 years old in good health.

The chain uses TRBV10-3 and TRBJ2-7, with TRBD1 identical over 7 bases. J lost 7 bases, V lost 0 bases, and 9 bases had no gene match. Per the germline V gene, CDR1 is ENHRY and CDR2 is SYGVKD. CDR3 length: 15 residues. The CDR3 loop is CAISESAGGRGEQYF. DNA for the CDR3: TGTGCCATCAGTGAGTCGGCAGGGGGAAGGGGGGAGCAGTACTTC.

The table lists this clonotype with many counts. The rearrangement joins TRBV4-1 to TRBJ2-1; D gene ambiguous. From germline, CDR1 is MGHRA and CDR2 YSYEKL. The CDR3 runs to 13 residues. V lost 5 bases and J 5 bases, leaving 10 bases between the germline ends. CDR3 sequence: CASSGPGNNEQFF. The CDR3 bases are TGCGCCAGCAGCGGCCCGGGTAACAATGAGCAGTTCTTC.